These T cell receptor beta chains were read from a single sample in a study of OX40 agonist ivuxolimab in advanced cancers. The repertoire was sequenced with immunoSEQ multiplex PCR; TCRdb's copy has only in-frame clones and lacks some. The sample consists of 48,000 or so clones, 90% to 95% of them appearing once. This specimen consisted of CD4+ or CD8+ T cells sorted from blood, obtained in a trial of the OX40 agonist ivuxolimab. Source of these receptors: an adult with an advanced solid tumor such as melanoma, head and neck, liver or kidney cancer. The CDR3 runs from the conserved cysteine through the conserved F or W. The D gene is left open where the match is weak. Only part of the rows carry a size: once, few, many, or a class if the clone is expanded.

cdr3_length	v_call	clone_size	d_call	j_call	cdr3_nt	cdr3_aa
13	TRBV9	-	-	TRBJ2-2	TGTGCCAGCTCCGTATGGGACACCGGGGAGCTGTTTTTT	CASSVWDTGELFF
12	TRBV2	-	-	TRBJ1-2	TGTGCCAGCAGTGGGATTAACTATGGCTACACCTTC	CASSGINYGYTF
14	TRBV19	once	-	TRBJ2-7	TGTGCCAGTAGTATAGATCTCACTAGATCCGAGCAGTACTTC	CASSIDLTRSEQYF
13	TRBV29-1	-	TRBD1	TRBJ1-5	TGCAGCGTTGGGACAGGGGACAATCAGCCCCAGCATTTT	CSVGTGDNQPQHF
16	TRBV19	-	-	TRBJ2-3	TGTGCCAGTAGTTACCCGGGACTCCGCTACACAGATACGCAGTATTTT	CASSYPGLRYTDTQYF
14	TRBV4-1	-	-	TRBJ1-1	TGCGCCAGCAGCCAAGATGCGTGGGCCACTGAAGCTTTCTTT	CASSQDAWATEAFF
14	TRBV4-3	-	-	TRBJ2-4	TGCGCCAGCAGCCACGATATTGGTTTTAACATTCAGTACTTC	CASSHDIGFNIQYF
15	TRBV18	-	-	TRBJ2-1	TGTGCCAGCTCACCCGGGGGGCGACCCCACAATGAGCAGTTCTTC	CASSPGGRPHNEQFF
16	TRBV28	-	-	TRBJ1-6	TGTGCCAGCAGTTTAGTCGGGGCAATCGGTAATTCACCCCTCCACTTT	CASSLVGAIGNSPLHF
17	TRBV5-1	-	TRBD1	TRBJ2-1	TGCGCCAGCAGCTATCCGCCGGACAGGGACCTTCGGAATGAGCAGTTCTTC	CASSYPPDRDLRNEQFF
11	TRBV28	-	-	TRBJ1-1	TGTGCCAGCCATACAGGGACTGAAGCTTTCTTT	CASHTGTEAFF
14	TRBV18	few	TRBD1	TRBJ2-1	TGTGCCAGCTCAATACAGGGGGCGCTTGGTGAGCAGTTCTTC	CASSIQGALGEQFF
14	TRBV10-3	-	-	TRBJ2-7	TGTGCCATCAGTGAGTCGAATGGCCCCTACGAGCAGTACTTC	CAISESNGPYEQYF
13	TRBV6-4	-	-	TRBJ2-7	TGTGCCAGCAGTACCGGACAGTTATACGAGCAGTACTTC	CASSTGQLYEQYF
14	TRBV5-4	-	-	TRBJ2-5	TGTGCCAGCAGCTCGGGACTCTCTGACGAGACCCAGTACTTC	CASSSGLSDETQYF
12	TRBV28	-	-	TRBJ1-1	TGTGCCGTACGCCGACTGGACACTGAAGCTTTCTTT	CAVRRLDTEAFF
15	TRBV1	-	-	TRBJ2-7	TGCACCAGCAGCCAAGAGTCTAGCGGAAACTACGAGCAGTACTTC	CTSSQESSGNYEQYF
16	TRBV28	-	TRBD2	TRBJ2-3	TGTGCCAGCAGTTTAACGTTACTAGCGGGCACAGATACGCAGTATTTT	CASSLTLLAGTDTQYF
14	TRBV27	-	TRBD1	TRBJ2-7	TGTGCCAGCAGTTGGACAGGGGCGGACTACGAGCAGTACTTC	CASSWTGADYEQYF
12	TRBV29-1	-	-	TRBJ2-2	TGCAGCGTTTACGCGAACACCGGGGAGCTGTTTTTT	CSVYANTGELFF
15	TRBV5-1	-	TRBD2	TRBJ2-2	TGCGCCAGCAGCGCGATACTAGCGGCGGCCGGGGAGCTGTTTTTT	CASSAILAAAGELFF
13	TRBV19	-	-	TRBJ2-1	TGTGCCAGTAGTATACTAGGGTACAATGAGCAGTTCTTC	CASSILGYNEQFF
13	TRBV6-6	-	-	TRBJ1-1	TGTGCCAGCAGTAAACAGGGGAACACTGAAGCTTTCTTT	CASSKQGNTEAFF
15	TRBV6-4	-	-	TRBJ2-6	TGTGCCAGCAGTGGAGCAGACTCTGGGGCCAACGTCCTGACTTTC	CASSGADSGANVLTF
15	TRBV4-1	-	-	TRBJ2-5	TGCGCCAGCAGCCAGACGACTGGCCCCCAAGAGACCCAGTACTTC	CASSQTTGPQETQYF
14	TRBV5-1	-	-	TRBJ2-7	TGCGCCAGCAGCGTAGGGACCGGGGACTACGAGCAGTACTTC	CASSVGTGDYEQYF
17	TRBV11-2	-	-	TRBJ2-3	TGTGCCAGCAGCCTGGGACTCCTGGTCGCTAGCACAGATACGCAGTATTTT	CASSLGLLVASTDTQYF
14	TRBV28	-	TRBD2	TRBJ2-7	TGTGCCAGCAGCCCCGTGGGACTAAGTTACGAGCAGTACTTC	CASSPVGLSYEQYF
15	TRBV19	-	TRBD1	TRBJ1-5	TGTGCCAGCCTACCGGGACAGGGGAGATATCAGCCCCAGCATTTT	CASLPGQGRYQPQHF
15	TRBV7-9	-	-	TRBJ2-1	TGTGCCAGCAGCTTAGTCCGTCTAGCAGGCAATGAGCAGTTCTTC	CASSLVRLAGNEQFF
13	TRBV13	-	-	TRBJ1-1	TGTGCCAGCAGCTTAAATCGGAACACTGAAGCTTTCTTT	CASSLNRNTEAFF
12	TRBV6-5	-	TRBD1	TRBJ2-7	TGTGCCAGTGGGACAGCCTCCTACGAGCAGTACTTC	CASGTASYEQYF
16	TRBV23-1	-	-	TRBJ1-2	TGCGCCAGCATTCCCGACGGGCCTCGCCGAACTTATGGCTACACCTTC	CASIPDGPRRTYGYTF
14	TRBV25-1	-	TRBD2	TRBJ2-1	TGTGCCAGCAGTGGCGGGAGCTTAGGAACACAGCAGTTCTTC	CASSGGSLGTQQFF
13	TRBV9	-	-	TRBJ2-1	TGTGCCAGCAGCGTAACTTTCAGCCATGAGCAGTTCTTC	CASSVTFSHEQFF
15	TRBV23-1	-	-	TRBJ2-7	TGCGCCACCCAGGGTGCCTCGCGGCACTATTACGAGCAGTACTTC	CATQGASRHYYEQYF
14	TRBV5-8	-	TRBD1	TRBJ1-1	TGTGCCAGCAGCCGGGACAGGGGGAGAACTGAAGCTTTCTTT	CASSRDRGRTEAFF
17	TRBV7-2	-	TRBD2	TRBJ2-7	TGTGCCAGCAGCTTAGGCCCTCTAGCGGGAGTTTGGTACGAGCAGTACTTC	CASSLGPLAGVWYEQYF
17	TRBV4-3	-	-	TRBJ1-4	TGCGCCAGCAGCCAAGATGAATCCGGGGTTTATAATGAAAAACTGTTTTTT	CASSQDESGVYNEKLFF
12	TRBV11-2	-	-	TRBJ2-7	TGTGCCAGCGGGGCCGACTCCTACGAGCAGTACTTC	CASGADSYEQYF
14	TRBV6-5	-	-	TRBJ1-1	TGTGCCAGCAGGCTTACAGGGTACGAGACTGAAGCTTTCTTT	CASRLTGYETEAFF
13	TRBV30	-	-	TRBJ2-7	TGTGCCTGGAGTACGGGACCGAGCTACGAGCAGTACTTC	CAWSTGPSYEQYF
17	TRBV4-3	-	TRBD2	TRBJ2-7	TGCGCCAGCAGCCAAGATGATCTCGCGGGAGGCTCGAGCGAGCAGTACTTC	CASSQDDLAGGSSEQYF
16	TRBV15	-	-	TRBJ2-1	TGTGCCACCAGCAGAGATCTGGCGGGTTCCTACAATGAGCAGTTCTTC	CATSRDLAGSYNEQFF
13	TRBV30	-	-	TRBJ2-7	TGTGCCTGGAGTGTAGGCCAGGGCTACGAGCAGTACTTC	CAWSVGQGYEQYF
16	TRBV4-3	-	-	TRBJ2-1	TGCGCCAGCAGCCAAGTTGCAGGGAGTTCGAACAATGAGCAGTTCTTC	CASSQVAGSSNNEQFF
11	TRBV28	-	-	TRBJ2-7	TGTGCCAGCAGTTACGCATCCGAGCAGTACTTC	CASSYASEQYF
17	TRBV28	once	-	TRBJ2-4	TGTGCCAGCAGTTTGTCGGTCTCGCTATCATCCAAAAACATTCAGTACTTC	CASSLSVSLSSKNIQYF
13	TRBV6-5	-	-	TRBJ1-5	TGTGCCAGCAGACCTACGGTGCGACAGCCCCAGCATTTT	CASRPTVRQPQHF
18	TRBV2	-	TRBD2	TRBJ2-4	TGTGCCAGCAGTGAAGAACGGGCGGGAGGGCTAAGGCAAAACATTCAGTACTTC	CASSEERAGGLRQNIQYF
13	TRBV6-1	-	-	TRBJ2-1	TGTGCCGGGAGCCTCTTCAATTACAATGAGCAGTTCTTC	CAGSLFNYNEQFF
14	TRBV9	-	-	TRBJ2-3	TGTGCCAGCAGCGTAGGCCACAGTACAGATACGCAGTATTTT	CASSVGHSTDTQYF
12	TRBV7-2	-	-	TRBJ2-7	TGTGCCAGCAGCTTGCCCCTCCACGAGCAGTACTTC	CASSLPLHEQYF
15	TRBV7-9	-	-	TRBJ1-4	TGTGCCAGCAGCCCCGGTGGGGGCGGGGATGAAAAACTGTTTTTT	CASSPGGGGDEKLFF